These T cell receptor beta chains were read from a single sample in a study of T cells in Graves' hyperthyroidism and ophthalmopathy. TCRdb itself ran the multiplex PCR reads through MiXCR, one entry per CDR3 protein. The table lists roughly 500,000 distinct CDR3 sequences, about 15% of them singletons. The sample was blood. The origin of the receptors is a woman aged 25 to 45 with Graves' ophthalmopathy. CDR3s include the opening cysteine and the closing phenylalanine or tryptophan. A D gene is named only where the DNA matches it firmly. For some rows the clone size is stated as once, few or many, or as a class when expanded; others skip it.

V: TRBV12-3/TRBV12-4; J: TRBJ1-1; D: .; size: many; DNA: TGTGCCAGCAGTTTCACAGGGCGCACTGAAGCTTTCTTT; CDR3: CASSFTGRTEAFF
V: TRBV6-5; J: TRBJ1-5; D: .; size: .; DNA: TGTGCCAGCAGTTTCCAGGGTTCGATTGGCAATCAGCCCCAGCATTTT; CDR3: CASSFQGSIGNQPQHF
V: TRBV13; J: TRBJ2-1; D: .; size: few; DNA: TGTGCCAGCAGCTCCCCAGCGGTTAGCTCCTACAATGAGCAGTTCTTC; CDR3: CASSSPAVSSYNEQFF
V: TRBV13; J: TRBJ2-7; D: .; size: .; DNA: TGTGCCAGCAGCTTAGACGGGCTTACCTACGAGCAGTACTTC; CDR3: CASSLDGLTYEQYF
V: TRBV3-1; J: TRBJ2-4; D: TRBD1; size: many; DNA: TGTGCCAGCAGCCCAGCGGACAGGTGGGACATTCAGTACTTC; CDR3: CASSPADRWDIQYF
V: TRBV6-2/TRBV6-3; J: TRBJ2-5; D: .; size: few; DNA: TGTGCCAGCAGTTACTCCCCCCCGGGACGGGGAGAGACCCAGTACTTC; CDR3: CASSYSPPGRGETQYF
V: TRBV3-1; J: TRBJ2-7; D: TRBD1; size: many; DNA: TGTGCCAGCAGCTCACCCGGGACAGGGCAGTACTTC; CDR3: CASSSPGTGQYF
V: TRBV27; J: TRBJ1-1; D: .; size: .; DNA: TGTGCCACCAGGACCCTACTAATAGACAGTAACACTGAAGCTTTCTTT; CDR3: CATRTLLIDSNTEAFF
V: TRBV20-1; J: TRBJ2-1; D: TRBD2; size: .; DNA: TGCAGTGCCGCTCGGGGCGGGAGTCCGGGTGAGCAGTTCTTC; CDR3: CSAARGGSPGEQFF
V: TRBV6-1; J: TRBJ2-1; D: .; size: many; DNA: TGTGCCAGCAGGGACACTCCGGGACACCACAATGAGCAGTTCTTC; CDR3: CASRDTPGHHNEQFF
V: TRBV5-5; J: TRBJ2-7; D: .; size: many; DNA: TGTGCCAGCAGCTTGTACGGGAGCAACTCCTACGAGCAGTACTTC; CDR3: CASSLYGSNSYEQYF
V: TRBV25-1; J: TRBJ2-1; D: TRBD2; size: .; DNA: TGTGCCAGCAGTGGACTATCCCTAGCGGCCAATGAGCAGTTCTTC; CDR3: CASSGLSLAANEQFF
V: TRBV3-1; J: TRBJ2-7; D: TRBD1; size: few; DNA: TGTGCCAGCAGCCAAGAAAAGTTGTTGGGACAGGGCTCCTACGAGCAGTACTTC; CDR3: CASSQEKLLGQGSYEQYF
V: TRBV27; J: TRBJ2-1; D: TRBD1; size: many; DNA: TGTGCCAGCAGGCCCTCCGGGACAGCCTACAATGAGCAGTTCTTC; CDR3: CASRPSGTAYNEQFF
V: TRBV4-1; J: TRBJ2-7; D: TRBD1; size: few; DNA: TGCGCCAGCAGCCCCCGGGACAGGGTAACCGAGCAGTACTTC; CDR3: CASSPRDRVTEQYF
V: TRBV7-3; J: TRBJ1-6; D: .; size: many; DNA: TGTGCCAGCAGCTCAACAGGGAATTCACCCCTCCACTTT; CDR3: CASSSTGNSPLHF
V: TRBV28; J: TRBJ1-2; D: .; size: many; DNA: TGTGCGACATCCCGGGTTCCGACTAACTATGGCTACACCTTC; CDR3: CATSRVPTNYGYTF
V: TRBV28; J: TRBJ2-7; D: .; size: few; DNA: TGTGCCAGCAGCCGCATGGGGGGTTCCTACGAGCAGTACTTC; CDR3: CASSRMGGSYEQYF
V: TRBV28; J: TRBJ2-1; D: TRBD2; size: many; DNA: TGTGCCAGCAGTAACCTAGCGGGAGTTGGGCAGTTCTTC; CDR3: CASSNLAGVGQFF
V: TRBV27; J: TRBJ1-2; D: TRBD1; size: few; DNA: TGTGCCAGCAGTTTCTCCGGGACAGGAAATGGATTTGGCTACACCTTC; CDR3: CASSFSGTGNGFGYTF
V: TRBV18; J: TRBJ1-1; D: .; size: .; DNA: TGTGCCAGCTCACCATATCAACAGAACACTGAAGCTTTCTTT; CDR3: CASSPYQQNTEAFF
V: TRBV30; J: TRBJ2-1; D: .; size: many; DNA: TGTGCCTTCAACAGGGGGCGTGTAGCGGGGATAATAAATGAGCAGTTCTTC; CDR3: CAFNRGRVAGIINEQFF
V: TRBV11-1; J: TRBJ2-2; D: .; size: few; DNA: TGTGCCAGCAGCTTAAGGGGGGGCCCCAACCCCGGGGAGCTGTTTTTT; CDR3: CASSLRGGPNPGELFF
V: TRBV28; J: TRBJ2-7; D: TRBD2; size: many; DNA: TGTGCCAGCAGTTTACCAACTAGCGGGGGCCCCTACGAGCAGTACTTC; CDR3: CASSLPTSGGPYEQYF
V: TRBV20-1; J: TRBJ1-6; D: .; size: many; DNA: TGCAGTGCTAGAGAGGTGACACCAAGGGGTTCACCCCTCCACTTT; CDR3: CSAREVTPRGSPLHF
V: TRBV5-8; J: TRBJ1-1; D: .; size: .; DNA: TGTGCCAGCAGCTGGCAGGTGTTGAACACTGAAGCTTTCTTT; CDR3: CASSWQVLNTEAFF
V: TRBV7-9; J: TRBJ2-1; D: .; size: few; DNA: TGTGCCAGCAGCTTATACACCGGGAAAGGCCCCTACAATGAGCAGTTCTTC; CDR3: CASSLYTGKGPYNEQFF
V: TRBV28; J: TRBJ1-2; D: .; size: many; DNA: TGTGCCAGCAGTTTAAGTCTGGGTTCGAGGTATGGCTACACCTTC; CDR3: CASSLSLGSRYGYTF
V: TRBV11-2; J: TRBJ2-7; D: .; size: .; DNA: TGTGCCAGCAGCTTCGGAAAAAGCCACGAGCAGTACTTC; CDR3: CASSFGKSHEQYF
V: TRBV20-1; J: TRBJ1-6; D: TRBD1; size: many; DNA: TGCAGTGCTAGAGGTCTTCCGGACAGGGAGTATAATTCACCCCTCCACTTT; CDR3: CSARGLPDREYNSPLHF
V: TRBV7-2; J: TRBJ2-5; D: TRBD2; size: many; DNA: TGTGCCAGCAGCCTACTAGCGGGGATACAAGAGACCCAGTACTTC; CDR3: CASSLLAGIQETQYF
V: TRBV5-1; J: TRBJ1-4; D: TRBD1; size: many; DNA: TGCGCCAGCAGCTTACAGACAGGGGGGTCAAGGTCAACTAATGAAAAACTGTTTTTT; CDR3: CASSLQTGGSRSTNEKLFF
V: TRBV12-3/TRBV12-4; J: TRBJ1-5; D: .; size: few; DNA: TGTGCCAGCAGTCCCAGGAAAAATAGCAATCAGCCCCAGCATTTT; CDR3: CASSPRKNSNQPQHF
V: TRBV20-1; J: TRBJ2-5; D: TRBD2; size: .; DNA: TGCAGTGCTACTACTAGCGCCCAAGAGACCCAGTACTTC; CDR3: CSATTSAQETQYF
V: TRBV12-5; J: TRBJ2-2; D: .; size: .; DNA: TGTGCTAGTCAGGCCAGGGCGAACACCGGGGAGCTGTTTTTT; CDR3: CASQARANTGELFF
V: TRBV28; J: TRBJ1-5; D: .; size: .; DNA: TGTGCCAGCAGCCCCTTCCCAGCCGGGCCCCTGGGACAGCCCCAGCATTTT; CDR3: CASSPFPAGPLGQPQHF
V: TRBV20-1; J: TRBJ2-7; D: .; size: many; DNA: TGCAGTGCTCCCAGTAACTCCTACGAGCAGTACTTC; CDR3: CSAPSNSYEQYF
V: TRBV28; J: TRBJ2-4; D: .; size: few; DNA: TGTGCCAGCAGCCCCACTACGGCGCCGATTCAGTACTTC; CDR3: CASSPTTAPIQYF
V: TRBV7-3; J: TRBJ2-1; D: .; size: .; DNA: TGTGCCAGCAGCCCGCTAACCGGCGACTACCCTTCCAATGAGCAGTTCTTC; CDR3: CASSPLTGDYPSNEQFF
V: TRBV28; J: TRBJ2-2; D: TRBD1; size: few; DNA: TGTGCCACCGCACAGGGGGACCGGACCGGGGAGCTGTTTTTT; CDR3: CATAQGDRTGELFF
V: TRBV6-2/TRBV6-3; J: TRBJ2-1; D: TRBD2; size: .; DNA: TGTGCCAGCAGTGACATCACTAGCGGCTACAATGAGCAGTTCTTC; CDR3: CASSDITSGYNEQFF
V: TRBV7-3; J: TRBJ2-1; D: .; size: .; DNA: TGTGCCAGCAGATATCCGGGATCACCCCCCCACAATGAGCAGTTCTTC; CDR3: CASRYPGSPPHNEQFF
V: TRBV19; J: TRBJ2-6; D: .; size: .; DNA: TGTGCCAGCCCGTGGGTGGGGGCCAACGTCCTGACTTTC; CDR3: CASPWVGANVLTF
V: TRBV28; J: TRBJ1-4; D: .; size: once; DNA: TGTGCCAGCACTATATGGACTAGCGGGGGCGCAACTAATGAAAAACTGTTTTTT; CDR3: CASTIWTSGGATNEKLFF
V: TRBV7-2; J: TRBJ2-5; D: .; size: many; DNA: TGTGCCAGCAGTACCTATAGGCAAGAGACCCAGTACTTC; CDR3: CASSTYRQETQYF
V: TRBV7-3; J: TRBJ2-1; D: .; size: many; DNA: TGTGCCAGCAGCTCGACACAGGTCAATGAGCAGTTCTTC; CDR3: CASSSTQVNEQFF
V: TRBV7-2; J: TRBJ2-7; D: .; size: .; DNA: TGTGCCAGCAGCTTAGTTTCAGGGGCCGAGGGGGAGCAGTACTTC; CDR3: CASSLVSGAEGEQYF
V: TRBV20-1; J: TRBJ2-1; D: TRBD2; size: many; DNA: TGCAGTGCTTACACTAGCGGGAGACGGGGGGGAAATGAGCAGTTCTTC; CDR3: CSAYTSGRRGGNEQFF
V: TRBV5-1; J: TRBJ1-4; D: .; size: .; DNA: TGCGCCAGCAGCTTGGAGGGACGGACTAATGAAAAACTGTTTTTT; CDR3: CASSLEGRTNEKLFF
V: TRBV20-1; J: TRBJ1-1; D: .; size: few; DNA: TGCAGTGCTAGATTAGGGTCCACTGAAGCTTTCTTT; CDR3: CSARLGSTEAFF
V: TRBV20-1; J: TRBJ2-3; D: TRBD1; size: .; DNA: TGCAGTCCGGGACAGGGCACAGATACGCAGTATTTT; CDR3: CSPGQGTDTQYF
V: TRBV20-1; J: TRBJ2-7; D: TRBD1; size: many; DNA: TGCAGTGCTGCTCCGGGACAGGGGGACGAGCAGTACTTC; CDR3: CSAAPGQGDEQYF
V: TRBV5-1; J: TRBJ2-2; D: .; size: .; DNA: TGCGCCAGCAGCATCGAACACCGCACCGGGGAGCTGTTTTTT; CDR3: CASSIEHRTGELFF
V: TRBV5-1; J: TRBJ2-7; D: .; size: few; DNA: TGCGCCAGCAGCTTGAATTCCGTGGGCGTCGAGCAGTACTTC; CDR3: CASSLNSVGVEQYF